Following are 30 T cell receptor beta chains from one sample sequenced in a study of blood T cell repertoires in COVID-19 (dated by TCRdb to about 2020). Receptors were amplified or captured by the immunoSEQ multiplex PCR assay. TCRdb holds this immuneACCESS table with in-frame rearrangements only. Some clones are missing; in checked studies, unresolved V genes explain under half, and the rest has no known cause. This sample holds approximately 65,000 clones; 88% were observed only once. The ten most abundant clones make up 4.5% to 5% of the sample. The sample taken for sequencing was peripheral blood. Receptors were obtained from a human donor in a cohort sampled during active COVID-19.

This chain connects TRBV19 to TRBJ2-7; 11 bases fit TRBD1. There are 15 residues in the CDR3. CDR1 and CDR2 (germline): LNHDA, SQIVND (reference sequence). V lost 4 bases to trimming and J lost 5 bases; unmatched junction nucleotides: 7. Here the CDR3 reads CASSTGGTGGNEQYF. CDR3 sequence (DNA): TGTGCCAGTAGTACAGGAGGGACAGGGGGTAACGAGCAGTACTTC.

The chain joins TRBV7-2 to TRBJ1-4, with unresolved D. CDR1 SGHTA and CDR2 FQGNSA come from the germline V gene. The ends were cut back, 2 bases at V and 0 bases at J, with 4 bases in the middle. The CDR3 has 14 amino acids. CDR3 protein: CASSLLTTNEKLFF. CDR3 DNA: TGTGCCAGCAGCTTACTAACAACTAATGAAAAACTGTTTTTT.

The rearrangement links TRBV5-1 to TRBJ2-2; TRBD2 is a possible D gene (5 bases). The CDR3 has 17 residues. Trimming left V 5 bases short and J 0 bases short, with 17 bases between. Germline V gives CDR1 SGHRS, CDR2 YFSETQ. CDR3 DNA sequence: TGCGCCAGCAGTTCGAGGGTCGGTGGAGCGAACACCGGGGAGCTGTTTTTT. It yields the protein CASSSRVGGANTGELFF.

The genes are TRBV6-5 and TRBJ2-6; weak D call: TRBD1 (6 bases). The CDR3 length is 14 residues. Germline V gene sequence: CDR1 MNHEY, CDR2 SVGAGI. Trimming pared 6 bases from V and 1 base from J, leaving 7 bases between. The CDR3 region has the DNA TGTGCCAGCAGGAGGGGGTCTGGGGCCAACGTCCTGACTTTC. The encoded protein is CASRRGSGANVLTF.

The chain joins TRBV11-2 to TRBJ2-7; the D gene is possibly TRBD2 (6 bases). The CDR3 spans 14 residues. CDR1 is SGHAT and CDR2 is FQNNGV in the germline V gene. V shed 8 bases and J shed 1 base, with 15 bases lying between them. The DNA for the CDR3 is TGTGCCAGCCGTGAGGCTAGCGCTTCCTACGAGCAGTACTTC. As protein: CASREASASYEQYF.

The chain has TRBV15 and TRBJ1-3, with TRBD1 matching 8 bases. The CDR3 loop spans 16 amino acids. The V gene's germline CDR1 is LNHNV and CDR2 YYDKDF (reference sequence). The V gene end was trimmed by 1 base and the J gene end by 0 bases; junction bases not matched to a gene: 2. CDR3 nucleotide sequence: TGTGCCACCAGCAGAGGACAGGGGAGCTCTGGAAACACCATATATTTT. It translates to CATSRGQGSSGNTIYF.

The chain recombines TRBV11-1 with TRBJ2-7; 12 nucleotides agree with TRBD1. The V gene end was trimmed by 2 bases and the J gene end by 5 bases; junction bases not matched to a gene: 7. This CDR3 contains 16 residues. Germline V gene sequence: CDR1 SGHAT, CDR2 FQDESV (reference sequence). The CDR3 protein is CASSLLSGTGGDEQYF. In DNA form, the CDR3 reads TGTGCCAGCAGCTTACTTTCCGGGACAGGGGGCGACGAGCAGTACTTC.

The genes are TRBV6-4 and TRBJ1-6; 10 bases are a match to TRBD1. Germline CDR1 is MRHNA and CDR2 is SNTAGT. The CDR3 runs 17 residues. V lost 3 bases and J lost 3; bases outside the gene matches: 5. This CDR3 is CASSESGQGNYNSPLHF. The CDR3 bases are TGTGCCAGCAGTGAATCGGGACAGGGGAACTATAATTCACCCCTCCACTTT.

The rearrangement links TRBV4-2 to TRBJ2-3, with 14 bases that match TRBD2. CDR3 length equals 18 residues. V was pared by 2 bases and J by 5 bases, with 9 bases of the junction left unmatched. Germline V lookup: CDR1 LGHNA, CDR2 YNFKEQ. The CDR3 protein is CASSQYRGTSGSLDTQYF. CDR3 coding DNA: TGTGCCAGCAGCCAATACCGGGGGACTAGCGGGAGTTTAGATACGCAGTATTTT.

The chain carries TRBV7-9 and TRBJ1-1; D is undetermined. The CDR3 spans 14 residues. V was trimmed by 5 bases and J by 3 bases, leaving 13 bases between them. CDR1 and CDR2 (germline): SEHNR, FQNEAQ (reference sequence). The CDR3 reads CASSPARGYTEAFF. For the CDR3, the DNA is TGTGCCAGCAGCCCAGCACGGGGATACACTGAAGCTTTCTTT.

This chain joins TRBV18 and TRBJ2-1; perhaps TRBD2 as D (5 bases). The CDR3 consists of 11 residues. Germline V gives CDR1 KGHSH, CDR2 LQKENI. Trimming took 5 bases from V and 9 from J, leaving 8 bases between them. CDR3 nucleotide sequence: TGTGCCAGCTCAACGGACTCTGAGCAGTTCTTC. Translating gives CASSTDSEQFF. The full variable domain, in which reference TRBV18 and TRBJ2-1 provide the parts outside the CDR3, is NAGVMQNPRHLVRRRGQEARLRCSPMKGHSHVYWYRQLPEEGLKFMVYLQKENIIDESGMPKERFSAEFPKEGPSILRIQQVVRGDSAAYFCASSTDSEQFFGPGTRLTVL.

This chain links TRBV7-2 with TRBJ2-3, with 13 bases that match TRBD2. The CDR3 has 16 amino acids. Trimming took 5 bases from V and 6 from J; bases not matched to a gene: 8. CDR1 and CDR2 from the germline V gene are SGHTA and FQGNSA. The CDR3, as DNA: TGTGCCAGCAGCAGAGGACTAGCGGGAGTACGGGATACGCAGTATTTT. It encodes CASSRGLAGVRDTQYF.

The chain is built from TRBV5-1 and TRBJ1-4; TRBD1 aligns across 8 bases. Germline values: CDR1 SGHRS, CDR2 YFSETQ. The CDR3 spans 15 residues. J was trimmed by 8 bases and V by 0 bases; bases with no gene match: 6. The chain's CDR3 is CASSLGTGRDEKLFF. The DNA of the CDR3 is TGCGCCAGCAGCTTGGGGACAGGGAGAGACGAAAAACTGTTTTTT. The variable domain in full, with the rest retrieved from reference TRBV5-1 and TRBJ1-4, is KAGVTQTPRYLIKTRGQQVTLSCSPISGHRSVSWYQQTPGQGLQFLFEYFSETQRNKGNFPGRFSGRQFSNSRSEMNVSTLELGDSALYLCASSLGTGRDEKLFFGSGTQLSVL.

CDR3 sequence: CASSLASARRDTQYF. The CDR3 bases are TGTGCCAGCAGCTTGGCTAGCGCTCGACGGGATACGCAGTATTTT. The chain links TRBV13 to TRBJ2-3; tentative D call: TRBD2 (6 bases). Deletions cut 3 bases from V and 6 bases from J, with 16 bases between. The CDR3 has 15 amino acids. Looked up from germline, CDR1 is PRHDT and CDR2 is FYEKMQ (reference sequence).

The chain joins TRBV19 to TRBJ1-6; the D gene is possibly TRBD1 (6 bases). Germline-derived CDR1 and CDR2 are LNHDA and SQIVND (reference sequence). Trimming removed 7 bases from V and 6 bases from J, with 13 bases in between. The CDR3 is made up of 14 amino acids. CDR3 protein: CASTSGGRNSPLHF. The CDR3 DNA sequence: TGTGCCAGTACCTCCGGGGGGCGTAATTCACCCCTCCACTTT.

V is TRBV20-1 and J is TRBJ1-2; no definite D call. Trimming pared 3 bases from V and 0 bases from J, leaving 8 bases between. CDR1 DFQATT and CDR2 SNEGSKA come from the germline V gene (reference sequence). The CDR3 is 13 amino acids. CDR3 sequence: CSASPGANYGYTF. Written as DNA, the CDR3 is TGCAGTGCTAGTCCGGGAGCTAACTATGGCTACACCTTC.

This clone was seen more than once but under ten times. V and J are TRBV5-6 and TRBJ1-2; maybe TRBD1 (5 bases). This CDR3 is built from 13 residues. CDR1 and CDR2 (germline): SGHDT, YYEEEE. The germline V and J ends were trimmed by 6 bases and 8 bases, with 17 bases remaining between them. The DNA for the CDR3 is TGTGCCAGCACCCGGAGGGGATCCCTCGGCTACACCTTC. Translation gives CASTRRGSLGYTF.

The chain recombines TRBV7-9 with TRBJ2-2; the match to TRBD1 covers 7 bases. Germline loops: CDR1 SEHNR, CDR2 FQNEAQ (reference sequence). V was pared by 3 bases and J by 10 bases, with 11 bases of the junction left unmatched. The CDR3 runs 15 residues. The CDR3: CASSLGTGVEEELFF. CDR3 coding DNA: TGTGCCAGCAGCTTGGGAACAGGGGTCGAAGAGGAGCTGTTTTTT.

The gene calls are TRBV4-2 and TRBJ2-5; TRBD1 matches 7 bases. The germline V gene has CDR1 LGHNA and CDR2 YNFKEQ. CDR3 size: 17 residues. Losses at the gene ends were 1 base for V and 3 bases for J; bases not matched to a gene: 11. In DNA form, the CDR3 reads TGTGCCAGCAGCCAAGTGGGTCGAGGGGGCCCCGAAGAGACCCAGTACTTC. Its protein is CASSQVGRGGPEETQYF.

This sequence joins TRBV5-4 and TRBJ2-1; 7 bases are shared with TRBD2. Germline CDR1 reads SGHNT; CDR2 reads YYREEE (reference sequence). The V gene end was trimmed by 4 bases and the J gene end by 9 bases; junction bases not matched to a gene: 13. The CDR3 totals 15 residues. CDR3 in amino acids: CASSPTGRAGGEQFF. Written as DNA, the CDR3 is TGTGCCAGCAGCCCTACTGGGAGGGCCGGGGGTGAGCAGTTCTTC.

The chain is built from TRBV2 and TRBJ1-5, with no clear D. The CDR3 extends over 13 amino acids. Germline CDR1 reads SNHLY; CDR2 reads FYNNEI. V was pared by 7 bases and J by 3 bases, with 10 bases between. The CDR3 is CASISGYNQPQHF. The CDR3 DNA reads TGTGCCAGCATCTCCGGGTACAATCAGCCCCAGCATTTT. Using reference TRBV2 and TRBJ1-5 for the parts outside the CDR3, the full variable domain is EPEVTQTPSHQVTQMGQEVILRCVPISNHLYFYWYRQILGQKVEFLVSFYNNEISEKSEIFDDQFSVERPDGSNFTLKIRSTKLEDSAMYFCASISGYNQPQHFGDGTRLSIL.

The CDR3 sequence is CASSPGTAGGEQYF. As DNA, the CDR3 is TGTGCCAGCAGCCCAGGGACAGCGGGGGGCGAGCAGTACTTC. The chain carries TRBV7-2 and TRBJ2-7; 9 positions agree with TRBD2. Germline V lookup: CDR1 SGHTA, CDR2 FQGNSA. The CDR3 runs to 14 residues. V trimming: 5 bases; J trimming: 6 bases; junction bases outside the gene matches: 8.

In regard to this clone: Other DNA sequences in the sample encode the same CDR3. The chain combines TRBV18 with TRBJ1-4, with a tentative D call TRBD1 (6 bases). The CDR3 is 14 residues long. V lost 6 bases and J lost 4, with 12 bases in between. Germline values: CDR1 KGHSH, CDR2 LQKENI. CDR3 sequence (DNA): TGTGCCAGCTCGCCCACAGGGCTTAATGAAAAACTGTTTTTT. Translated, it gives CASSPTGLNEKLFF.

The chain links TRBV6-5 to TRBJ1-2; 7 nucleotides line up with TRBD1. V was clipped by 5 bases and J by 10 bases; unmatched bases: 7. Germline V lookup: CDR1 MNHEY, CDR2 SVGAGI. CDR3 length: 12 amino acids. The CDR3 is CASSTTTGYYTF. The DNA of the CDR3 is TGTGCCAGCAGTACAACGACAGGGTACTACACCTTC.

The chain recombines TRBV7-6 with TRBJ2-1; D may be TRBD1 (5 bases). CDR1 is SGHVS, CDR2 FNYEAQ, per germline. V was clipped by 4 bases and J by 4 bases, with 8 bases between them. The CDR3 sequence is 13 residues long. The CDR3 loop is CASSWQGYNEQFF. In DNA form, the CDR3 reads TGTGCCAGCAGCTGGCAGGGATACAATGAGCAGTTCTTC.

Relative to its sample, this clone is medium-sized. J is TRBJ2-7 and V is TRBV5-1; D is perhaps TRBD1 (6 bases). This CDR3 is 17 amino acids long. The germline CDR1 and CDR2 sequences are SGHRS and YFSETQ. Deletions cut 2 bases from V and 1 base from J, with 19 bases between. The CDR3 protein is CASSLRSGTGRSYEQYF. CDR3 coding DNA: TGCGCCAGCAGCTTACGGTCGGGCACAGGGAGATCCTACGAGCAGTACTTC.

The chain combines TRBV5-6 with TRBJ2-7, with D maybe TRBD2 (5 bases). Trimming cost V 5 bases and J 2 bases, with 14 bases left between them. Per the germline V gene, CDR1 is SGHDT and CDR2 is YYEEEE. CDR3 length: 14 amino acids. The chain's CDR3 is CASRRAGQAYEQYF. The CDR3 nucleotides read TGTGCCAGCAGACGGGCGGGCCAGGCCTACGAGCAGTACTTC.

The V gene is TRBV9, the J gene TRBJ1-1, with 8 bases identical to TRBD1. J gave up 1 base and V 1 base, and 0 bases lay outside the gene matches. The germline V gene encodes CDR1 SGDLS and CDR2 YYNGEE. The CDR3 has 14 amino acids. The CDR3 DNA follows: TGTGCCAGCAGCGTACAGGGGGCGAACACTGAAGCTTTCTTT. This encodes CASSVQGANTEAFF.

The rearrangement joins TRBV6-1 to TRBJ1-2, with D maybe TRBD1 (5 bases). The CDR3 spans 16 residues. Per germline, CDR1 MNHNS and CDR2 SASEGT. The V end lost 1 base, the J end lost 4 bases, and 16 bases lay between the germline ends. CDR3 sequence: CASSEGAGITSYGYTF. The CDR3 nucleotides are TGTGCCAGCAGTGAAGGGGCAGGGATTACTTCCTATGGCTACACCTTC.

CDR3 protein: CASSLGQGNNQPQHF. The CDR3 DNA follows: TGTGCCAGCAGCTTGGGACAGGGTAACAATCAGCCCCAGCATTTT. This chain joins TRBV7-6 and TRBJ1-5; 9 positions match TRBD1. CDR1 is SGHVS and CDR2 is FNYEAQ in the germline V gene. Trimming cost V 3 bases and J 3 bases; bases outside gene matches: 3. This CDR3 comprises 15 residues.